The 24 T cell receptor beta chains given below trace back to one sample, sequenced in a study of shared clonotypes between healthy human individuals. Sequenced by immunoSEQ multiplex PCR; TCRdb stores in-frame clones only, minus some. The table shows around 350,000 clones, with more than 60% occurring only once. The sequenced sample consisted of memory CD4+ T cells sorted from blood. Sample subset: CD45RA-negative fraction. The source is a man aged 30-40 years in good health.

J is TRBJ1-6 and V is TRBV30, with D perhaps matching TRBD1 (6 bases). Germline V gene data show CDR1 as GTSNPN and CDR2 as SVGIG (reference sequence). Trimming pared 2 bases from V and 10 bases from J, leaving 12 bases between. This CDR3 contains 13 residues. CDR3 residues: CAWSSQGRSPLHF. The CDR3 nucleotides read TGTGCCTGGAGTAGCCAGGGGCGCTCACCCCTCCACTTT.

The chain employs TRBV4-1 and TRBJ2-7; 9 nucleotides match TRBD1. Germline lookup yields CDR1 MGHRA and CDR2 YSYEKL. After removal of 0 bases from V and 5 bases from J, the junction contained 5 bases not matched to a gene. The CDR3 extends over 15 amino acids. The DNA for the CDR3 is TGCGCCAGCAGCCAAGAGGGGGACAGGGCGAACGAGCAGTACTTC. It encodes CASSQEGDRANEQYF.

The chain recombines TRBV25-1 with TRBJ1-2; D is unresolved. The CDR3 has 12 amino acids. Germline V gene data show CDR1 as MGHDK and CDR2 as SYGVNS. V lost 3 bases to trimming and J lost 6 bases, with 8 bases between them. The CDR3 nucleotides are TGTGCCAGCAGTGATTTTGTACATGGCTACACCTTC. Its protein is CASSDFVHGYTF.

This clone was counted between two and nine times. The chain links TRBV7-9 to TRBJ1-1; D is undetermined. The CDR3 sequence is 13 residues long. V was pared by 4 bases and J by 8 bases, with 14 bases between. CDR1 SEHNR and CDR2 FQNEAQ come from the germline V gene (reference sequence). The CDR3 protein is CASSSLPGREAFF. DNA of the CDR3: TGTGCCAGCAGCTCCCTCCCGGGCAGAGAAGCTTTCTTT.

V is TRBV10-2 and J is TRBJ2-5, with D possibly matching TRBD2 (7 bases). The CDR3 has 13 amino acids. The V gene's germline CDR1 is WSHSY and CDR2 SAAADI. Trimming cost V 8 bases and J 4 bases, with 14 bases left between them. This CDR3 reads CASLQGGRETQYF. The CDR3 DNA follows: TGCGCCAGCCTACAGGGAGGGCGAGAGACCCAGTACTTC.

The V call is TRBV5-8, the J call TRBJ2-7; a weak D match, TRBD2 (6 bases). CDR3 length: 14 residues. CDR1 and CDR2 from the germline V gene are SGHTS and YDEGEE. V lost 3 bases and J lost 3, with 13 bases in between. The CDR3 spells CASSWPGLSYEQYF. The CDR3 nucleotides are TGTGCCAGCAGCTGGCCGGGACTGAGCTACGAGCAGTACTTC. Together with reference TRBV5-8 and TRBJ2-7, the CDR3 gives the full variable domain: EAGVTQSPTHLIKTRGQQATLRCSPISGHTSVYWYQQALGLGLQFLLWYDEGEERNRGNFPPRFSGRQFPNYSSELNVNALELEDSALYLCASSWPGLSYEQYFGPGTRLTVT.

Only one count was recorded for this clone. The rearrangement uses TRBV4-3 and TRBJ2-4; 11 nucleotides agree with TRBD2. After removal of 4 bases from V and 4 bases from J, the junction contained 0 bases not matched to a gene. The germline gives CDR1 LGHNA, CDR2 YSLEER. The CDR3 is made up of 14 amino acids. The DNA for the CDR3 is TGCGCCAGCAGCCCTAGCGGGGGGAAAAACATTCAGTACTTC. Amino acids: CASSPSGGKNIQYF.

The J gene is TRBJ2-5, the V gene TRBV25-1; D is perhaps TRBD1 (6 bases). The V gene's germline CDR1 is MGHDK and CDR2 SYGVNS. V was cut by 4 bases and J by 2 bases, with 8 bases left in between. This CDR3 is built from 13 residues. The CDR3: CASSADRQETQYF. The CDR3 DNA is TGTGCCAGCAGTGCGGACAGACAAGAGACCCAGTACTTC. The full variable domain, completed using reference TRBV25-1 and TRBJ2-5, is EADIYQTPRYLVIGTGKKITLECSQTMGHDKMYWYQQDPGMELHLIHYSYGVNSTEKGDLSSESTVSRIRTEHFPLTLESARPSHTSQYLCASSADRQETQYFGPGTRLLVL.

The rearrangement uses TRBV6-5 and TRBJ2-5; maybe TRBD1 (5 bases). The V and J ends lost 10 bases and 2 bases respectively, with 8 bases between them. This CDR3 is built from 11 residues. Germline V gives CDR1 MNHEY, CDR2 SVGAGI. The CDR3 sequence: CATTGQETQYF. CDR3 DNA: TGTGCCACCACAGGTCAAGAGACCCAGTACTTC.

The chain carries TRBV2 and TRBJ2-7; possible D gene TRBD1, 7 bases. Germline lookup yields CDR1 SNHLY and CDR2 FYNNEI. The V and J ends lost 10 bases and 4 bases respectively, with 14 bases between them. The CDR3 is 12 amino acids. The CDR3 spells CAIRGDRYEQYF. The CDR3, as DNA: TGTGCCATCAGGGGGGACCGATACGAGCAGTACTTC.

V gene TRBV30 combines with J gene TRBJ1-2, with a weak D call TRBD1 (5 bases). Germline-derived CDR1 and CDR2 are GTSNPN and SVGIG (reference sequence). This CDR3 contains 11 residues. V lost 5 bases to trimming and J lost 6 bases, with 10 bases between them. The CDR3 DNA is TGTGCCTGGGCAGTAGGGGATGGCTACACCTTC. It is translated as CAWAVGDGYTF.

The chain uses TRBV29-1 and TRBJ2-7; 12 bases line up with TRBD2. The CDR3 sequence is 17 residues long. With 2 bases clipped from V and 7 bases from J, the junction kept 15 bases outside the gene matches. Germline CDR1 reads SQVTM; CDR2 reads ANQGSEA. CDR3 residues: CSVEQTRLAGVSGEQYF. The CDR3 DNA follows: TGCAGCGTTGAACAAACCCGACTAGCGGGAGTATCGGGGGAGCAGTACTTC.

This chain links TRBV4-1 with TRBJ2-5; D is possibly TRBD1 (6 bases). Germline V gene data show CDR1 as MGHRA and CDR2 as YSYEKL. V was shortened by 3 bases and J by 5 bases, with 19 bases between the two germline ends. This CDR3 comprises 16 residues. The CDR3 DNA reads TGCGCCAGCAGCCAGGAGGAGCAGAGGGGGACGGAGACCCAGTACTTC. This encodes CASSQEEQRGTETQYF.

The V gene is TRBV28, the J gene TRBJ2-1; D gene uncertain. Germline V gives CDR1 MDHEN, CDR2 SYDVKM. The CDR3 covers 15 residues. V lost 5 bases to trimming and J lost 1 base, with 12 bases between them. This chain's CDR3 is CASSPPGRSYNEQFF. CDR3 DNA: TGTGCCAGCAGTCCCCCGGGTCGTTCCTACAATGAGCAGTTCTTC.

The rearrangement joins TRBV28 to TRBJ2-1; maybe TRBD1 (6 bases). In germline, CDR1 is MDHEN, CDR2 SYDVKM. Trimming cost V 6 bases and J 7 bases, with 16 bases left between them. The length of the CDR3 is 14 residues. For the CDR3, the DNA is TGTGCCAGCAGATCAGGGGTGTTCGATAATGAGCAGTTCTTC. Encoded protein: CASRSGVFDNEQFF.

The rearrangement links TRBV9 to TRBJ2-3; D perhaps matches TRBD2 (5 bases). Trimming removed 0 bases from V and 2 bases from J, with 10 bases in between. The V gene's germline CDR1 is SGDLS and CDR2 YYNGEE. The CDR3 has 15 amino acids. The chain's CDR3 is CASSVAERYTDTQYF. The CDR3 nucleotides are TGTGCCAGCAGCGTAGCAGAGCGGTACACAGATACGCAGTATTTT. Based on the CDR3 plus reference TRBV9 and TRBJ2-3, the full variable domain is DSGVTQTPKHLITATGQRVTLRCSPRSGDLSVYWYQQSLDQGLQFLIQYYNGEERAKGNILERFSAQQFPDLHSELNLSSLELGDSALYFCASSVAERYTDTQYFGPGTRLTVL.

This clone was detected only a few times. This rearrangement joins TRBV30 to TRBJ1-3; no clear D gene. The germline gives CDR1 GTSNPN, CDR2 SVGIG (reference sequence). The CDR3 spans 14 residues. The V end lost 5 bases, the J end lost 0 bases, and 11 bases lay between the germline ends. Here the CDR3 DNA reads TGTGCCTGGGACCGGGGTACCTCTGGAAACACCATATATTTT. This gives the protein CAWDRGTSGNTIYF.

The gene calls are TRBV7-2 and TRBJ2-5; 7 bases fit TRBD2. J gave up 5 bases and V 1 base, and 7 bases lay outside the gene matches. The CDR3 consists of 15 residues. Germline-derived CDR1 and CDR2 are SGHTA and FQGNSA. CDR3: CASSLGSGNGETQYF. The DNA of the CDR3 is TGTGCCAGCAGCTTAGGAAGCGGGAACGGGGAGACCCAGTACTTC.

The chain joins TRBV11-2 to TRBJ1-1, with D perhaps TRBD1 (5 bases). The V gene's germline CDR1 is SGHAT and CDR2 FQNNGV. The CDR3 totals 13 residues. V was shortened by 3 bases and J by 6 bases, with 11 bases between the two germline ends. CDR3 loop: CASSFNQGSEAFF. CDR3 nucleotide sequence: TGTGCCAGCAGCTTCAACCAGGGCTCTGAAGCTTTCTTT. The full variable domain, with the rest looked up from reference TRBV11-2 and TRBJ1-1, is EAGVAQSPRYKIIEKRQSVAFWCNPISGHATLYWYQQILGQGPKLLIQFQNNGVVDDSQLPKDRFSAERLKGVDSTLKIQPAKLEDSAVYLCASSFNQGSEAFFGQGTRLTVV.

A few counts support this clone. This rearrangement joins TRBV6-5 to TRBJ2-3; no reliable D call. The germline V and J ends were trimmed by 10 bases and 6 bases, with 11 bases remaining between them. This CDR3 spans 11 amino acids. Germline lookup yields CDR1 MNHEY and CDR2 SVGAGI. The CDR3 coding sequence is TGTGCCACGAGCCCGATGGATACGCAGTATTTT. Translating it yields CATSPMDTQYF.

The V and J genes are TRBV19 and TRBJ2-7; D remains ambiguous. The germline V gene encodes CDR1 LNHDA and CDR2 SQIVND (reference sequence). CDR3 size: 12 residues. V was pared by 4 bases and J by 4 bases, with 8 bases between. The CDR3 DNA follows: TGTGCCAGTAGTAGTCTGTCGTACGAGCAGTACTTC. Encoded protein: CASSSLSYEQYF.

This clone was observed a handful of times. This chain connects TRBV28 to TRBJ1-4, with a tentative D call TRBD1 (6 bases). V was trimmed by 3 bases and J by 7 bases, leaving 21 bases between them. This CDR3 contains 17 residues. Per the germline V gene, CDR1 is MDHEN and CDR2 is SYDVKM. This chain's CDR3 is CASSFLLQGGFGEKLFF. CDR3 DNA: TGTGCCAGCAGTTTTCTGCTACAGGGCGGTTTTGGTGAAAAACTGTTTTTT.

The table lists this clone with a few counts. The rearrangement links TRBV7-3 to TRBJ2-1, with no clear D. This CDR3 spans 13 amino acids. Germline-derived CDR1 and CDR2 are SGHTA and FQGTGA. Trimming took 3 bases from V and 4 from J, leaving 7 bases between them. The CDR3 sequence: CASSLSDYNEQFF. As DNA, the CDR3 is TGTGCCAGCAGCTTGTCTGATTACAATGAGCAGTTCTTC.

This chain uses TRBV4-1 with TRBJ2-7; 11 bases are shared with TRBD1. Germline V gene sequence: CDR1 MGHRA, CDR2 YSYEKL. This CDR3 is built from 16 residues. The ends lost 1 base at V and 3 bases at J; junction bases unmatched: 5. CDR3 sequence reads: CASSQVRTGGLYEQYF. The CDR3, as DNA: TGCGCCAGCAGCCAAGTAAGGACAGGGGGCCTCTACGAGCAGTACTTC.